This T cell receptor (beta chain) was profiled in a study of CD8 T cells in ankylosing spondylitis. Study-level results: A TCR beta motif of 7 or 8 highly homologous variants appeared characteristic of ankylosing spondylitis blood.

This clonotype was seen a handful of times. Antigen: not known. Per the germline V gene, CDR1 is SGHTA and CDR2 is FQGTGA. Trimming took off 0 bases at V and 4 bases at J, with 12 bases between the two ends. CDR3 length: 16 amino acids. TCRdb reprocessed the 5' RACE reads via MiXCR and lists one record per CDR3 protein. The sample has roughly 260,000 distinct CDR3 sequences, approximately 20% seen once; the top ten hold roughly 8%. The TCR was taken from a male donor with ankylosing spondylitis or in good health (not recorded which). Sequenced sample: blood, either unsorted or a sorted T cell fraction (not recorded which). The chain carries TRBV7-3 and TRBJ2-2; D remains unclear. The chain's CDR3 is CASSLTGSQTTGELFF. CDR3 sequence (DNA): TGTGCCAGCAGCTTAACGGGTTCCCAGACCACCGGGGAGCTGTTTTTT.